This T cell receptor (beta chain) was recovered during a study of blood T cells in healthy people across ages. Germline CDR1 reads SQVTM; CDR2 reads ANQGSEA. The CDR3 runs to 13 residues. V was pared by 6 bases and J by 2 bases, with 13 bases between. Using a J-beta primer mix together with a sample-barcoded 5' primer, a second PCR was run for roughly 6 to 11 cycles. Each cDNA molecule, via a template-switch adaptor with 12 random nucleotides, was tagged. CDR3-containing paired-end reads numbering at least 2.5 million came from each sample. TCRdb re-analysed the 5' RACE reads in MiXCR, keeping a single row per CDR3 protein. The sample holds approximately 730,000 distinct CDR3 sequences, around half seen once.

The chain recombines TRBV29-1 with TRBJ2-5; perhaps TRBD2 as D (6 bases). This receptor was obtained from a man older than 75 in good health. The specimen was blood. In DNA form, the CDR3 reads TGCAGCGTGATATCTAGCGTACAAGAGACCCAGTACTTC. Encoded protein: CSVISSVQETQYF. Based on the CDR3 plus reference TRBV29-1 and TRBJ2-5, the full variable domain is SAVISQKPSRDICQRGTSLTIQCQVDSQVTMMFWYRQQPGQSLTLIATANQGSEATYESGFVIDKFPISRPNLTFSTLTVSNMSPEDSSIYLCSVISSVQETQYFGPGTRLLVL.